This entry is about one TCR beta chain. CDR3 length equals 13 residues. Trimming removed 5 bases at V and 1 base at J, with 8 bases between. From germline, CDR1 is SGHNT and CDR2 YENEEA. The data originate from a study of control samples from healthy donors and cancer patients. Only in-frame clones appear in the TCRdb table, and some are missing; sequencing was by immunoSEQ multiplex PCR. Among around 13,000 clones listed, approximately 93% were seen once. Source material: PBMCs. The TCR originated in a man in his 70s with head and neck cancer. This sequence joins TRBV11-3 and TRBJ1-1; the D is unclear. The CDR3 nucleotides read TGTGCCAGCAGCCCCAATGCGAACACTGAAGCTTTCTTT. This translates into CASSPNANTEAFF. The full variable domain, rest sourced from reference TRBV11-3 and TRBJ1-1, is EAGVVQSPRYKIIEKKQPVAFWCNPISGHNTLYWYLQNLGQGPELLIRYENEEAVDDSQLPKDRFSAERLKGVDSTLKIQPAELGDSAVYLCASSPNANTEAFFGQGTRLTVV.